Listed below are T cell receptor beta chains from one sample, sequenced in a study of identical twins. TCRdb independently ran MiXCR on the 5' RACE reads; one entry per CDR3 protein. The repertoire has around 230,000 distinct CDR3 sequences, 6% to 7% of them found once; the top ten carry just over 14%. The same sample was also studied in work on T cells expressing NK-cell markers.

The sequencing sample was made of CD8+ T cells sorted from blood. These receptors were taken from a woman younger than 30 in good health. Both conserved end residues are part of each CDR3. The D gene is left open where the match is weak. Rows may omit the clone size; those that give it use once, few, many or a size class.

V gene: TRBV6-8
D gene: TRBD1
J gene: TRBJ1-2
clone size: many
CDR3 protein: CASNQTGRELNGYTF
CDR3 DNA: TGTGCCAGCAACCAGACAGGGAGAGAGTTGAATGGCTACACCTTC

V gene: TRBV9
D gene: .
J gene: TRBJ2-7
clone size: few
CDR3 protein: CASSGESYEQYF
CDR3 DNA: TGTGCCAGCAGCGGAGAAAGCTACGAGCAGTACTTC

V gene: TRBV7-7
D gene: .
J gene: TRBJ2-5
clone size: few
CDR3 protein: CASSLGNGGVETQYF
CDR3 DNA: TGTGCCAGCAGCTTGGGAAACGGGGGCGTGGAGACCCAGTACTTC

V gene: TRBV12-3/TRBV12-4
D gene: .
J gene: TRBJ1-2
clone size: few
CDR3 protein: CASTSLPLWEGYTF
CDR3 DNA: TGTGCCAGCACTTCCCTGCCGCTTTGGGAAGGCTACACCTTC

V gene: TRBV6-4
D gene: TRBD2
J gene: TRBJ2-2
clone size: many
CDR3 protein: CASSDSAGGDTGELFF
CDR3 DNA: TGTGCCAGCAGTGACTCTGCGGGGGGCGACACCGGGGAGCTGTTTTTT

V gene: TRBV25-1
D gene: .
J gene: TRBJ1-1
clone size: many
CDR3 protein: CASSELGQPNTEAFF
CDR3 DNA: TGTGCCAGCAGTGAATTAGGACAGCCCAACACTGAAGCTTTCTTT

V gene: TRBV27
D gene: .
J gene: TRBJ2-3
clone size: few
CDR3 protein: CASRQGGGDTQYF
CDR3 DNA: TGTGCCAGCAGACAGGGAGGGGGAGATACGCAGTATTTT

V gene: TRBV12-3/TRBV12-4
D gene: TRBD1
J gene: TRBJ1-2
clone size: few
CDR3 protein: CASSPQPGQGLGGYTF
CDR3 DNA: TGTGCCAGCAGTCCCCAACCCGGACAGGGACTCGGTGGCTACACCTTC

V gene: TRBV6-1
D gene: .
J gene: TRBJ1-4
clone size: .
CDR3 protein: CASTEDGGATNEKLFF
CDR3 DNA: TGTGCCAGCACCGAGGACGGAGGTGCAACTAATGAAAAACTGTTTTTT

V gene: TRBV6-2/TRBV6-3
D gene: .
J gene: TRBJ2-7
clone size: few
CDR3 protein: CASSSRIYEQYF
CDR3 DNA: TGTGCCAGCAGTTCCCGCATCTACGAGCAGTACTTC

V gene: TRBV7-6
D gene: .
J gene: TRBJ2-6
clone size: few
CDR3 protein: CASSLAGVGANVLTF
CDR3 DNA: TGTGCCAGCAGCTTAGCAGGGGTAGGGGCCAACGTCCTGACTTTC

V gene: TRBV20-1
D gene: .
J gene: TRBJ2-1
clone size: .
CDR3 protein: CSARERGAGYNEQFF
CDR3 DNA: TGCAGTGCTAGAGAAAGGGGGGCTGGCTACAATGAGCAGTTCTTC

V gene: TRBV7-9
D gene: .
J gene: TRBJ1-1
clone size: few
CDR3 protein: CASSFGFRTPNTEAFF
CDR3 DNA: TGTGCCAGCAGCTTTGGTTTCCGGACGCCGAACACTGAAGCTTTCTTT

V gene: TRBV3-1
D gene: TRBD1
J gene: TRBJ1-2
clone size: few
CDR3 protein: CASSHQKGQGAVGYTF
CDR3 DNA: TGTGCCAGCAGCCATCAGAAGGGACAGGGGGCAGTCGGCTACACCTTC

V gene: TRBV6-1
D gene: .
J gene: TRBJ1-1
clone size: few
CDR3 protein: CASSKDSLKNTEAFF
CDR3 DNA: TGTGCCAGCAGTAAAGACAGCTTAAAGAACACTGAAGCTTTCTTT

V gene: TRBV12-3/TRBV12-4
D gene: .
J gene: TRBJ1-1
clone size: many
CDR3 protein: CASSPRTMGGVLGEAFF
CDR3 DNA: TGTGCCAGCAGTCCTAGGACCATGGGGGGTGTTTTGGGTGAAGCTTTCTTT

V gene: TRBV3-1
D gene: TRBD2
J gene: TRBJ2-2
clone size: many
CDR3 protein: CASSPERDANTGELFF
CDR3 DNA: TGTGCCAGCAGCCCCGAGCGGGACGCGAACACCGGGGAGCTGTTTTTT

V gene: TRBV5-1
D gene: .
J gene: TRBJ2-2
clone size: many
CDR3 protein: CASSYGETGELFF
CDR3 DNA: TGCGCCAGCAGCTACGGCGAAACCGGGGAGCTGTTTTTT

V gene: TRBV7-2
D gene: TRBD1
J gene: TRBJ2-3
clone size: .
CDR3 protein: CASSSGTGGLDTQYF
CDR3 DNA: TGTGCCAGCAGCTCCGGGACAGGGGGATTAGATACGCAGTATTTT

V gene: TRBV7-2
D gene: .
J gene: TRBJ1-2
clone size: .
CDR3 protein: CASSSFRPSYGYTF
CDR3 DNA: TGTGCCAGCAGCTCCTTCAGACCCTCCTATGGCTACACCTTC

V gene: TRBV7-2
D gene: .
J gene: TRBJ2-7
clone size: .
CDR3 protein: CASSLVTTGSYEQYF
CDR3 DNA: TGTGCCAGCAGCTTAGTCACAACAGGGTCATACGAGCAGTACTTC

V gene: TRBV7-2
D gene: .
J gene: TRBJ2-6
clone size: .
CDR3 protein: CANPHRGTLSGANVLTF
CDR3 DNA: TGTGCCAACCCTCACCGGGGCACCCTCTCTGGGGCCAACGTCCTGACTTTC

V gene: TRBV12-3/TRBV12-4
D gene: .
J gene: TRBJ2-1
clone size: many
CDR3 protein: CASSLSNEQFF
CDR3 DNA: TGTGCCAGCAGCTTATCGAATGAGCAGTTCTTC

V gene: TRBV10-2
D gene: .
J gene: TRBJ2-7
clone size: few
CDR3 protein: CASRELEKYEQYF
CDR3 DNA: TGCGCCAGCAGGGAACTAGAAAAATACGAGCAGTACTTC

V gene: TRBV9
D gene: .
J gene: TRBJ1-2
clone size: .
CDR3 protein: CASSAGLLGSYGYTF
CDR3 DNA: TGTGCCAGCAGCGCGGGGCTGCTAGGATCTTATGGCTACACCTTC

V gene: TRBV27
D gene: TRBD2
J gene: TRBJ2-1
clone size: few
CDR3 protein: CASSGTSADEQFF
CDR3 DNA: TGTGCCAGCTCCGGGACTAGTGCCGATGAGCAGTTCTTC

V gene: TRBV30
D gene: .
J gene: TRBJ2-1
clone size: .
CDR3 protein: CAWEGVVYGNEQFF
CDR3 DNA: TGTGCCTGGGAGGGGGTTGTCTACGGCAATGAGCAGTTCTTC

V gene: TRBV5-1
D gene: .
J gene: TRBJ2-1
clone size: few
CDR3 protein: CASKAVSYNEQFF
CDR3 DNA: TGCGCCAGCAAGGCGGTTTCCTACAATGAGCAGTTCTTC

V gene: TRBV21-1
D gene: .
J gene: TRBJ2-5
clone size: .
CDR3 protein: CASSKGEETQYF
CDR3 DNA: TGTGCCAGCAGCAAAGGGGAAGAGACCCAGTACTTC

V gene: TRBV29-1
D gene: .
J gene: TRBJ2-5
clone size: few
CDR3 protein: CSVKGGRQETQYF
CDR3 DNA: TGCAGCGTAAAAGGGGGGCGACAAGAGACCCAGTACTTC

V gene: TRBV7-2
D gene: .
J gene: TRBJ2-7
clone size: .
CDR3 protein: CASSSDLYLPYF
CDR3 DNA: TGTGCCAGCAGCTCGGACCTATACCTGCCGTACTTC

V gene: TRBV6-4
D gene: .
J gene: TRBJ2-7
clone size: .
CDR3 protein: CASSPGRGVEEQYF
CDR3 DNA: TGTGCCAGCAGTCCCGGGAGAGGGGTGGAGGAGCAGTACTTC

V gene: TRBV7-9
D gene: TRBD2
J gene: TRBJ2-4
clone size: .
CDR3 protein: CASSLQGGDIQYF
CDR3 DNA: TGTGCCAGCAGCTTACAGGGAGGGGACATTCAGTACTTC

V gene: TRBV20-1
D gene: .
J gene: TRBJ2-7
clone size: few
CDR3 protein: CSAREGSYEQYF
CDR3 DNA: TGCAGTGCTAGAGAAGGCTCCTACGAGCAGTACTTC

V gene: TRBV9
D gene: .
J gene: TRBJ2-7
clone size: many
CDR3 protein: CASSPTRAANYEQYF
CDR3 DNA: TGTGCCAGCAGCCCCACGCGGGCAGCTAACTACGAGCAGTACTTC

V gene: TRBV12-3/TRBV12-4
D gene: .
J gene: TRBJ2-1
clone size: many
CDR3 protein: CASIPDQDNEQFF
CDR3 DNA: TGTGCCAGCATCCCCGACCAGGACAATGAGCAGTTCTTC

V gene: TRBV15
D gene: .
J gene: TRBJ2-7
clone size: .
CDR3 protein: CATSLTRGSFYEQYF
CDR3 DNA: TGTGCCACCAGCCTTACGCGGGGTAGCTTCTACGAGCAGTACTTC

V gene: TRBV9
D gene: TRBD2
J gene: TRBJ2-1
clone size: .
CDR3 protein: CASSVVSGGYNEQFF
CDR3 DNA: TGTGCCAGCAGCGTTGTCAGCGGGGGGTACAATGAGCAGTTCTTC

V gene: TRBV6-6
D gene: .
J gene: TRBJ1-1
clone size: many
CDR3 protein: CASSYSLRVRAFF
CDR3 DNA: TGTGCCAGCAGTTACTCTTTAAGGGTTCGAGCTTTCTTT

V gene: TRBV5-1
D gene: .
J gene: TRBJ1-2
clone size: many
CDR3 protein: CASRDLTEYYGYTF
CDR3 DNA: TGCGCCAGCCGGGACCTGACGGAATACTATGGCTACACCTTC